One and the same sample provided the 13 T cell receptor beta chains below, sequenced in a study of T cells after yellow fever vaccination. TCRdb recomputed calls from the 5' RACE reads with MiXCR, one row per CDR3 protein. The sample includes more than 300,000 distinct CDR3 sequences, 6.8% of them seen just once. The sequenced sample was PBMCs, obtained roughly seven weeks after the first yellow fever vaccination. The receptors shown here come from a man aged 18-30 years who received the YFV17D yellow fever vaccine.

V and J are TRBV5-4 and TRBJ2-5; maybe TRBD2 (6 bases). Germline CDR1 is SGHNT and CDR2 is YYREEE (reference sequence). V was shortened by 7 bases and J by 3 bases, with 13 bases between the two germline ends. The CDR3 spans 13 residues. The DNA for the CDR3 is TGTGCCAGCTACGCGGGGAATAAAGAGACCCAGTACTTC. It specifies CASYAGNKETQYF.

The chain links TRBV2 to TRBJ1-2; D gene uncertain. Germline CDR1 SNHLY, CDR2 FYNNEI. The CDR3 sequence is 14 residues long. The V end was cut by 5 bases, the J end by 8 bases, with 18 bases between. CDR3 residues: CASSKRTSPGGYTF. The CDR3 nucleotides read TGTGCCAGCAGTAAAAGGACGTCCCCGGGAGGCTACACCTTC. The full variable domain, rest sourced from reference TRBV2 and TRBJ1-2, is EPEVTQTPSHQVTQMGQEVILRCVPISNHLYFYWYRQILGQKVEFLVSFYNNEISEKSEIFDDQFSVERPDGSNFTLKIRSTKLEDSAMYFCASSKRTSPGGYTFGSGTRLTVV.

V usage is TRBV20-1 and J usage is TRBJ2-4, with a possible D match to TRBD2 (5 bases). The CDR3 totals 12 residues. CDR1 and CDR2 from the germline V gene are DFQATT and SNEGSKA (reference sequence). Trimming took 4 bases from V and 9 from J, leaving 13 bases between them. In DNA form, the CDR3 reads TGCAGTGCTAACACCGCGGGTCGCATTCAGTACTTC. Amino acid sequence: CSANTAGRIQYF.

The chain combines TRBV9 with TRBJ1-6, with D tentatively TRBD1 (6 bases). The germline V and J ends were trimmed by 5 bases and 6 bases, with 15 bases remaining between them. Germline V gene data show CDR1 as SGDLS and CDR2 as YYNGEE. This CDR3 spans 15 amino acids. CDR3 residues: CASSPGQRFNSPLHF. DNA for the CDR3: TGTGCCAGCAGTCCCGGACAGCGTTTTAATTCACCCCTCCACTTT.

This clonotype was observed many times. The rearrangement links TRBV24-1 to TRBJ2-5, with D unresolved. CDR1 and CDR2 (germline): KGHDR, SFDVKD. The CDR3 spans 14 residues. The V end lost 4 bases, the J end lost 0 bases, and 8 bases lay between the germline ends. CDR3 nucleotide sequence: TGTGCCACCAGTGAAAGAAGAGACCAAGAGACCCAGTACTTC. Protein product: CATSERRDQETQYF.

This clonotype showed up just a few times. The genes are TRBV11-2 and TRBJ1-1; D unresolved. This CDR3 comprises 14 residues. The germline CDR1 and CDR2 sequences are SGHAT and FQNNGV. V dropped 0 bases and J dropped 3 bases, with 8 bases sitting between them. The CDR3 sequence is CASSLEGSYTEAFF. As DNA, the CDR3 is TGTGCCAGCAGCTTAGAAGGGAGTTACACTGAAGCTTTCTTT.

A few counts support this clonotype. The chain has TRBV5-1 and TRBJ2-1; no reliable D call. There are 15 residues in the CDR3. V lost 2 bases to trimming and J lost 7 bases, with 16 bases between them. Germline V gene sequence: CDR1 SGHRS, CDR2 YFSETQ. The CDR3 DNA reads TGCGCCAGCAGCTTACATCTCGGGCCCAGGAATGAGCAGTTCTTC. Amino acid sequence: CASSLHLGPRNEQFF.

This clonotype has more than one count but fewer than ten. The chain uses TRBV25-1 and TRBJ2-3; maybe TRBD1 (6 bases). Looked up from germline, CDR1 is MGHDK and CDR2 is SYGVNS. V was cut by 1 base and J by 4 bases, with 15 bases left in between. CDR3 size: 16 residues. The CDR3 loop reads CASSEWGPRGPDTQYF. The CDR3 DNA follows: TGTGCCAGCAGTGAATGGGGCCCCAGGGGACCAGATACGCAGTATTTT. Full variable domain (remainder filled in from reference TRBV25-1 and TRBJ2-3): EADIYQTPRYLVIGTGKKITLECSQTMGHDKMYWYQQDPGMELHLIHYSYGVNSTEKGDLSSESTVSRIRTEHFPLTLESARPSHTSQYLCASSEWGPRGPDTQYFGPGTRLTVL.

This chain links TRBV7-2 with TRBJ1-1, with 8 bases matching TRBD1. The ends lost 5 bases at V and 0 bases at J; junction bases unmatched: 5. The CDR3 is 15 amino acids. Germline values: CDR1 SGHTA, CDR2 FQGNSA. This CDR3 reads CASSRQGSMNTEAFF. The CDR3 DNA sequence: TGTGCCAGCAGCAGACAGGGGTCCATGAACACTGAAGCTTTCTTT.

V gene TRBV4-2 combines with J gene TRBJ2-5; D might be TRBD2 (6 bases). The CDR3 loop spans 14 amino acids. With 3 bases removed from V and 8 bases from J, the gap between germline ends came to 16 bases. Germline CDR1 and CDR2: LGHNA and YNFKEQ. Here the CDR3 DNA reads TGTGCCAGCAGCCAGGACGGGACTTTAATAACCCAGTACTTC. It codes for CASSQDGTLITQYF.

This clonotype was seen at least ten times. The chain has TRBV14 and TRBJ2-1; D is undetermined. Germline CDR1 and CDR2: SGHDN and FVKESK. The V end was cut by 5 bases, the J end by 0 bases, with 14 bases between. The CDR3 totals 16 residues. CDR3 loop: CASSGNWGNSYNEQFF. The CDR3 bases are TGTGCCAGCAGCGGGAATTGGGGAAACTCCTACAATGAGCAGTTCTTC.

This clonotype was observed at least ten times. The rearrangement joins TRBV7-9 to TRBJ2-1, with 14 bases aligning to TRBD2. The V segment lost 5 bases and the J segment 2 bases; nucleotides outside the gene matches: 5. Per the germline V gene, CDR1 is SEHNR and CDR2 is FQNEAQ (reference sequence). This CDR3 is built from 17 residues. In DNA form, the CDR3 reads TGTGCCAGCAGCGGGGGACTAGCGGGGGCCACCTACAATGAGCAGTTCTTC. As protein: CASSGGLAGATYNEQFF.

This clonotype has a handful of counts. One junction end disagrees with the germline gene, perhaps due to a read error. The rearrangement links TRBV19 to TRBJ2-7; no reliable D call. Germline V gene sequence: CDR1 LNHDA, CDR2 SQIVND (reference sequence). The CDR3 runs to 9 residues. The CDR3 loop is CASNGIARF. CDR3 nucleotide sequence: TGTGCCAGTAATGGTATAGCACGGTTC. Supplemented by reference TRBV19 and TRBJ2-7, the full variable domain reads DGGITQSPKYLFRKEGQNVTLSCEQNLNHDAMYWYRQDPGQGLRLIYYSQIVNDFQKGDIAEGYSVSREKKESFPLTVTSAQKNPTAFYLCASNGIARFGPGTRLTVT.